These T cell receptor beta chains were read from a single sample in a study of human T cells and chemical hapten exposure. TCRdb itself ran the RACE reads through MiXCR, one entry per CDR3 protein. The sample holds around 70,000 distinct CDR3 sequences, around 10% seen once. The specimen was whole blood, collected in connection with sensitization to the hapten diphenylcyclopropenone (DPC). The receptors derive from a woman aged 45-65 years with alopecia areata. Some clones in this sample may be carry-over from other donors' samples. CDR3s include the opening cysteine and the closing phenylalanine or tryptophan. A D gene is named only where the DNA matches it firmly. Rows give clone size only sometimes, using once, few, many, or a class for an expanded clone.

j_call clone_size v_call d_call cdr3_aa cdr3_nt
TRBJ2-4 few TRBV7-2 TRBD2 CASSSGLAGGAKNIQYF TGTGCCAGCAGCTCGGGACTAGCGGGAGGGGCCAAAAACATTCAGTACTTC
TRBJ1-4 few TRBV6-6 TRBD1 CASSFAGQGEKLFF TGTGCCAGCAGTTTCGCGGGACAGGGTGAAAAACTGTTTTTT
TRBJ2-1 few TRBV4-3 NA CASSLHSQGRIYNEQFF TGCGCCAGCAGCCTTCATTCCCAGGGAAGGATTTACAATGAGCAGTTCTTC
TRBJ2-1 many TRBV10-3 NA CAISESQQEGGEQFF TGTGCCATCAGTGAGTCCCAACAGGAGGGGGGTGAGCAGTTCTTC
TRBJ2-3 few TRBV11-2 TRBD2 CASSGGRGASTDTQYF TGTGCCAGCTCCGGGGGGAGGGGCGCTAGCACAGATACGCAGTATTTT
TRBJ2-7 many TRBV7-6 NA CASSFAMGEVYEQYF TGTGCCAGCAGCTTTGCGATGGGGGAAGTCTACGAGCAGTACTTC
TRBJ2-5 few TRBV20-1 TRBD2 CSARSSGGHSTQYF TGCAGTGCTAGGTCGAGCGGGGGTCACTCGACCCAGTACTTC
TRBJ1-5 many TRBV19 NA CASSIGAGDQPQHF TGTGCCAGTAGTATTGGGGCCGGCGATCAGCCCCAGCATTTT
TRBJ1-1 many TRBV7-9 NA CASSLEGNTEAFF TGTGCCAGCAGCTTAGAGGGGAACACTGAAGCTTTCTTT
TRBJ2-7 many TRBV28 NA CASSLNGLGVGEQYF TGTGCCAGCAGTTTAAATGGTCTAGGGGTAGGTGAGCAGTACTTC
TRBJ2-7 many TRBV10-2 TRBD2 CASTSTSGDYEQYF TGCGCCAGCACCTCGACTAGCGGGGACTACGAGCAGTACTTC
TRBJ2-1 NA TRBV11-3 TRBD2 CASSYHGRALKNEQFF TGTGCCAGCAGCTACCACGGGAGGGCCCTCAAGAATGAGCAGTTCTTC
TRBJ2-7 many TRBV5-4 TRBD2 CASSLGAASGSYEQYF TGTGCCAGCAGCTTGGGAGCTGCTAGCGGGAGCTACGAGCAGTACTTC
TRBJ1-6 NA TRBV4-2 NA CASSQGGGNSPLHF TGTGCCAGCAGCCAAGGGGGCGGGAATTCACCCCTCCACTTT
TRBJ1-5 many TRBV24-1 NA CATSDNPRGQPQHF TGTGCCACCAGTGATAATCCACGGGGTCAGCCCCAGCATTTT
TRBJ2-2 few TRBV29-1 NA CSVVGGLVTGELFF TGCAGCGTTGTTGGGGGCTTGGTCACCGGGGAGCTGTTTTTT
TRBJ1-2 few TRBV7-8 NA CASSLEGLSDYGYTF TGTGCCAGCAGCTTAGAGGGTCTGTCGGACTATGGCTACACCTTC
TRBJ2-2 few TRBV29-1 NA CSAWTGGTGELFF TGCAGCGCCTGGACAGGAGGGACCGGGGAGCTGTTTTTT
TRBJ2-7 many TRBV12-3/TRBV12-4 NA CASSSSDSYEQYF TGTGCCAGCAGTTCCTCGGACAGCTACGAGCAGTACTTC
TRBJ1-1 NA TRBV7-6 TRBD1 CASSSGQATEAFF TGTGCCAGCAGCTCGGGACAGGCCACTGAAGCTTTCTTT
TRBJ1-5 many TRBV7-6 TRBD1 CASSLQHGQGGQPQHF TGTGCCAGCAGCTTACAACATGGACAGGGAGGACAGCCCCAGCATTTT
TRBJ1-1 many TRBV6-6 TRBD1 CASRGQLNTEAFF TGTGCCAGCAGGGGACAGTTGAACACTGAAGCTTTCTTT
TRBJ1-1 many TRBV18 TRBD1 CASSPSRGATEAFF TGTGCCAGCTCACCAAGCAGGGGGGCCACTGAAGCTTTCTTT